The 13 T cell receptor beta chains reported below all come from one sample, sequenced in a study of shared clonotypes between healthy human individuals. Selected positively for CCR7 and CD45RO-negative, naive CD8 cells excluded terminally differentiated effector memory CD45RA+ cells. The repertoire was sequenced with immunoSEQ multiplex PCR; TCRdb's copy has only in-frame clones and lacks some. This sample has approximately 600,000 clones; 95% occur once, and the top ten carry 0.11%. Material for sequencing was naive CD8+ T cells sorted from blood. All receptors come from a woman aged 30 to 39 in good health.

The rearrangement links TRBV5-6 to TRBJ1-1; TRBD1 might be the D (5 bases). There are 13 residues in the CDR3. The germline gives CDR1 SGHDT, CDR2 YYEEEE. V gave up 4 bases and J gave up 5 bases, with 12 bases separating them. Here the CDR3 DNA reads TGTGCCAGCAGCGTGGCCGGGGGAACTGAAGCTTTCTTT. It translates to CASSVAGGTEAFF.

This chain joins TRBV10-1 and TRBJ2-2; TRBD2 matches at 8 bases. This CDR3 is 17 amino acids long. Losses at the gene ends were 3 bases for V and 6 bases for J; bases not matched to a gene: 12. The germline V gene encodes CDR1 WNHNN and CDR2 SYGVQD (reference sequence). The DNA of the CDR3 is TGCGCCAGCAGTGACTCCTTAGCGGGGAATGCGGCCGGGGAGCTGTTTTTT. As protein: CASSDSLAGNAAGELFF.

Points on this clone: This specimen includes other DNA sequences encoding the same CDR3. The V call is TRBV28, the J call TRBJ2-5; D might be TRBD2 (6 bases). With the DNA end fitting TRBJ2-7 better, the J assignment may be wrong. The length of the CDR3 is 14 residues. The germline V gene has CDR1 MDHEN and CDR2 SYDVKM. The CDR3 region is CASSLAGTSYEQYF. CDR3 sequence (DNA): TGTGCCAGCAGTTTAGCGGGGACCTCCTACGAGCAGTACTTC.

The V gene is TRBV11-2, the J gene TRBJ2-2; D possibly uses TRBD1 or TRBD2 (5 bases each). V was cut by 1 base and J by 7 bases, with 10 bases left in between. Germline V gives CDR1 SGHAT, CDR2 FQNNGV. The CDR3 is 14 amino acids. This CDR3 is CASSLGGVHGELFF. For the CDR3, the DNA is TGTGCCAGCAGCTTAGGAGGGGTCCACGGGGAGCTGTTTTTT.

V usage is TRBV27 and J usage is TRBJ2-1; 8 bases fit TRBD2. The junction had 11 bases not matched to a gene; V was cut back by 7 bases and J by 6 bases. The CDR3 extends over 15 amino acids. Germline loops: CDR1 MNHEY, CDR2 SMNVEV (reference sequence). DNA of the CDR3: TGTGCCAGCAATTTTGCCGGGGGGGGTGGCAATGAGCAGTTCTTC. It codes for CASNFAGGGGNEQFF.

V usage is TRBV27 and J usage is TRBJ2-5; 9 nucleotides line up with TRBD2. The end of the DNA is better explained by TRBJ2-7, so the J call may be wrong. From germline, CDR1 is MNHEY and CDR2 SMNVEV (reference sequence). There are 15 residues in the CDR3. The CDR3 spells CASSVVGGRVYEQYF. As DNA, the CDR3 is TGTGCCAGCAGCGTAGTCGGCGGGAGGGTTTACGAGCAGTACTTC.

This CDR3 reads CASSEVAGGYGYTF. The DNA of the CDR3 is TGTGCCAGCAGTGAAGTGGCGGGGGGCTATGGCTACACCTTC. The chain couples TRBV2 to TRBJ1-2; a possible D gene is TRBD1 (5 bases). Germline V CDR1 and CDR2: SNHLY, FYNNEI. V gave up 1 base and J gave up 4 bases, with 10 bases separating them. CDR3 length: 14 amino acids.

This sequence joins TRBV25-1 and TRBJ2-2; perhaps TRBD2 as D (5 bases). In germline, CDR1 is MGHDK, CDR2 SYGVNS. The CDR3 is 12 amino acids. The V gene lost 4 bases and the J gene lost 12 bases, with 12 bases spanning the gap. As DNA, the CDR3 is TGTGCCAGCAGTGTCATCACGGGAAAGCTGTTTTTT. It yields the protein CASSVITGKLFF.

The rearrangement uses TRBV28 and TRBJ2-7, with 7 positions matching TRBD1. The CDR3 length is 14 residues. Germline V gene data show CDR1 as MDHEN and CDR2 as SYDVKM. V dropped 3 bases and J dropped 5; count of bases not matched to a gene: 7. The CDR3 nucleotides read TGTGCCAGCAGTTTCTGGGACAGTTTGAACGAGCAGTACTTC. Translating gives CASSFWDSLNEQYF.

The chain couples TRBV9 to TRBJ2-5; D is possibly TRBD2 (7 bases). Germline loops: CDR1 SGDLS, CDR2 YYNGEE. CDR3 length: 15 residues. The germline V and J ends were trimmed by 4 bases and 3 bases, with 16 bases remaining between them. The CDR3 region has the DNA TGTGCCAGCAGCACAGGGACCCGGGGGGAAGAGACCCAGTACTTC. Translating it yields CASSTGTRGEETQYF. The variable domain in full, completed from reference TRBV9 and TRBJ2-5, reads DSGVTQTPKHLITATGQRVTLRCSPRSGDLSVYWYQQSLDQGLQFLIQYYNGEERAKGNILERFSAQQFPDLHSELNLSSLELGDSALYFCASSTGTRGEETQYFGPGTRLLVL.

This chain links TRBV4-1 with TRBJ2-7; no reliable D call. The germline gives CDR1 MGHRA, CDR2 YSYEKL. The CDR3 runs to 15 residues. V lost 3 bases to trimming and J lost 0 bases, with 12 bases between them. In DNA form, the CDR3 reads TGCGCCAGCAGCCACCGACTTTCTAGCTCCTACGAGCAGTACTTC. It translates to CASSHRLSSSYEQYF.

Here the CDR3 DNA reads TGTGCCAGCAGCCTCTTTGAGGGGGCGAGGGGCTACACCTTC. Amino acid sequence: CASSLFEGARGYTF. This rearrangement joins TRBV28 to TRBJ1-2; TRBD1 matches at 7 bases. Germline V gene data show CDR1 as MDHEN and CDR2 as SYDVKM. The CDR3 has 14 residues. After removal of 6 bases from V and 8 bases from J, the junction contained 12 bases not matched to a gene.

The genes are TRBV29-1 and TRBJ2-1, with D tentatively TRBD1 or TRBD2 (5 bases each). Germline V gives CDR1 SQVTM, CDR2 ANQGSEA. Trimming took 3 bases from V and 2 from J, leaving 11 bases between them. This CDR3 has 14 residues. CDR3 DNA sequence: TGCAGCGTTGAGGGGGAAAATGCCTACAATGAGCAGTTCTTC. Its translation is CSVEGENAYNEQFF.